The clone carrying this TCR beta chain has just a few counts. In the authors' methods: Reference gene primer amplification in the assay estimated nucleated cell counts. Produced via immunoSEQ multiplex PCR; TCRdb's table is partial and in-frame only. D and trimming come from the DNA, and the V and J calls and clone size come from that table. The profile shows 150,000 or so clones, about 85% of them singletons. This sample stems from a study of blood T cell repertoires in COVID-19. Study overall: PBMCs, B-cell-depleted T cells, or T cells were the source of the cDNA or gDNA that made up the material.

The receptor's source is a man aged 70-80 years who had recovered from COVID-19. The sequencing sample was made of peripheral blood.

CDR3 region: CASSPDTEQFF. CDR3 DNA sequence: TGTGCCAGCAGCCCGGACACTGAGCAGTTCTTC. The rearrangement joins TRBV12-3 or TRBV12-4 to TRBJ2-1; possible D gene TRBD1, 5 bases. V lost 6 bases and J 9 bases, leaving 9 bases between the germline ends. The CDR3 spans 11 residues.